This T cell receptor beta chain was retrieved from a study of shared clonotypes between healthy human individuals. Study-wide results and limits: In contrast to clonotypes shared by all four donors, non-shared clonotypes had lower generation probabilities.

The method was immunoSEQ multiplex PCR; TCRdb's version includes in-frame clones alone and lacks a portion of them. The data contain some 600,000 clones, approximately 96% of them singletons. About this clone: Its target is unknown.

V shed 4 bases, J shed 6 bases, and the junction held 7 bases outside the gene matches. Germline CDR1 reads SGHRS; CDR2 reads YFSETQ. This CDR3 is 14 amino acids long. Naive-designated CD8 cells lacked CD45RO, were positively enriched for CCR7, and omitted terminally differentiated effector memory CD45RA+ cells. The sample consisted of naive CD8+ T cells sorted from blood. The clonotype comes from a woman in her 30s in good health. The gene calls are TRBV5-1 and TRBJ2-7; 10 nucleotides agree with TRBD1. The CDR3 loop reads CASSPGQGVLEQYF. The CDR3 bases are TGCGCCAGCAGCCCCGGACAGGGGGTTCTCGAGCAGTACTTC.